The 5 T cell receptor beta chains reported below all come from one sample, sequenced in a study of shared clonotypes between healthy human individuals. Profiled with immunoSEQ multiplex PCR; TCRdb holds only in-frame clones, not every one. The table has under 2,500,000 clones, approximately 94% seen once. Sample: naive CD4+ T cells sorted from blood. The subset was: CD45RA+ positively selected. Every receptor here comes from a man younger than 35 in good health.

This chain joins TRBV29-1 and TRBJ2-7; 7 bases fit TRBD2. The CDR3 runs 13 residues. Germline CDR1 SQVTM, CDR2 ANQGSEA. J was trimmed by 3 bases and V by 1 base; bases with no gene match: 3. CDR3 protein: CSVEGASGYEQYF. The CDR3, as DNA: TGCAGCGTTGAAGGGGCTAGCGGCTACGAGCAGTACTTC.

The J gene is TRBJ1-6, the V gene TRBV7-9; D perhaps matches TRBD1 (6 bases). This CDR3 is 15 amino acids long. Looked up from germline, CDR1 is SEHNR and CDR2 is FQNEAQ (reference sequence). The V and J ends lost 5 bases and 5 bases respectively, with 13 bases between them. CDR3 sequence reads: CASSQGTSNNSPLHF. The CDR3 DNA is TGTGCCAGCAGCCAAGGGACATCGAATAATTCACCCCTCCACTTT.

This chain uses TRBV2 with TRBJ2-2; no firm D call. V was pared by 8 bases and J by 1 base, with 5 bases between. Germline loops: CDR1 SNHLY, CDR2 FYNNEI. The CDR3 contains 12 residues. The CDR3 spells CASVLNTGELFF. The CDR3 DNA follows: TGTGCCAGCGTCTTGAACACCGGGGAGCTGTTTTTT.

The chain combines TRBV5-1 with TRBJ1-4, with a weak D call TRBD1 (6 bases). The CDR3 is 14 amino acids. V was trimmed by 4 bases and J by 6 bases, leaving 13 bases between them. CDR1 is SGHRS, CDR2 YFSETQ, per germline. The CDR3 DNA sequence: TGCGCCAGCAGCCGGGGGCGGGCGGATGAAAAACTGTTTTTT. Encoded protein: CASSRGRADEKLFF.

Points on this clone: Other DNA sequences in the same sample also yield this CDR3. The CDR3 loop reads CASSPTAGYEQYF. The CDR3 nucleotides read TGTGCCAGCTCACCGACCGCAGGTTACGAGCAGTACTTC. V is TRBV18 and J is TRBJ2-7; D is unclear. The CDR3 loop spans 13 amino acids. The germline CDR1 and CDR2 sequences are KGHSH and LQKENI. V was trimmed by 3 bases and J by 4 bases, leaving 10 bases between them. The full variable domain, its missing parts supplied by reference TRBV18 and TRBJ2-7, is NAGVMQNPRHLVRRRGQEARLRCSPMKGHSHVYWYRQLPEEGLKFMVYLQKENIIDESGMPKERFSAEFPKEGPSILRIQQVVRGDSAAYFCASSPTAGYEQYFGPGTRLTVT.